This T cell receptor (beta chain) originates from a study of blood T cells in healthy people across ages. Overall study context: There was about one barcoded beta molecule captured by template switching per two T cells.

With 2 bases removed from V and 0 bases from J, the gap between germline ends came to 10 bases. Germline V lookup: CDR1 LNHDA, CDR2 SQIVND (reference sequence). CDR3 length equals 15 residues. This clonotype appeared a single time. Using a J-beta primer mix together with a sample-barcoded 5' primer, a second PCR was run for roughly 7 to 11 cycles. TCRdb fed the 5' RACE reads into MiXCR, producing one record per CDR3 protein. The sample consists of roughly 1.6 million distinct CDR3 sequences, 34% of them appearing once. The clonotype originates from a woman aged 30 to 39 in good health. The sample comprised blood. The J gene is TRBJ1-1, the V gene TRBV19; D is unclear. The CDR3 region has the DNA TGTGCCAGTAGTATAACTGGGCGAATGAACACTGAAGCTTTCTTT. Amino acids: CASSITGRMNTEAFF.